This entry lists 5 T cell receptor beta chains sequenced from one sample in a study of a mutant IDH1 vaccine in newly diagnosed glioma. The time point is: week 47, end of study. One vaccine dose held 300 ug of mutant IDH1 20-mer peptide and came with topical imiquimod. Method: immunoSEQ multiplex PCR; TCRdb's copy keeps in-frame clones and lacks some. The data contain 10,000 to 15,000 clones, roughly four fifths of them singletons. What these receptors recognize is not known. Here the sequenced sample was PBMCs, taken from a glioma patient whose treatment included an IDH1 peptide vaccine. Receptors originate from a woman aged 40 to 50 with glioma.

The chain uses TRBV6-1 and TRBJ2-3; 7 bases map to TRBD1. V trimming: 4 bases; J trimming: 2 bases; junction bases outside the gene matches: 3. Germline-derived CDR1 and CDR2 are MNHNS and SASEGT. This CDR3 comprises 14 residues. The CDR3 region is CASSGTGHTDTQYF. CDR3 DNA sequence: TGTGCCAGCAGTGGGACAGGACACACAGATACGCAGTATTTT.

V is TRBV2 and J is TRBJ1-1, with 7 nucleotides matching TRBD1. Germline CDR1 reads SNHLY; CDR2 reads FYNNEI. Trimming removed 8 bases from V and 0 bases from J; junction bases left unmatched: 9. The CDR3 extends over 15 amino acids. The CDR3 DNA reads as TGTGCCAGCGGAAGGACAGGCCCTATGAACACTGAAGCTTTCTTT. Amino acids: CASGRTGPMNTEAFF.

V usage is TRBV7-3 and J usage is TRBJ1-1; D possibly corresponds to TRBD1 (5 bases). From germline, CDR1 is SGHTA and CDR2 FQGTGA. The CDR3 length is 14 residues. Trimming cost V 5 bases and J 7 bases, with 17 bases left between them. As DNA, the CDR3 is TGTGCCAGCAGCCCAGACACGTGGGGGGGTGAAGCTTTCTTT. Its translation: CASSPDTWGGEAFF.

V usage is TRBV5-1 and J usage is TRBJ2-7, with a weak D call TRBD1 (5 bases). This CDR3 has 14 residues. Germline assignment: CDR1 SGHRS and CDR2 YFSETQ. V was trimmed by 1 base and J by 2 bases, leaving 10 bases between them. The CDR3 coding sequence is TGCGCCAGCAGCTTGACCACAGGACCCTACGAGCAGTACTTC. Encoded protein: CASSLTTGPYEQYF.

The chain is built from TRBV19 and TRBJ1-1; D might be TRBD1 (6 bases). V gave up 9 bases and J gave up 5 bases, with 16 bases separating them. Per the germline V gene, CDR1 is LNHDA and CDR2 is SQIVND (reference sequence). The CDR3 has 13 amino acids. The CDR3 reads CASSTGYRTEAFF. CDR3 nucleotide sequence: TGTGCCAGCTCCACAGGGTACAGAACTGAAGCTTTCTTT.